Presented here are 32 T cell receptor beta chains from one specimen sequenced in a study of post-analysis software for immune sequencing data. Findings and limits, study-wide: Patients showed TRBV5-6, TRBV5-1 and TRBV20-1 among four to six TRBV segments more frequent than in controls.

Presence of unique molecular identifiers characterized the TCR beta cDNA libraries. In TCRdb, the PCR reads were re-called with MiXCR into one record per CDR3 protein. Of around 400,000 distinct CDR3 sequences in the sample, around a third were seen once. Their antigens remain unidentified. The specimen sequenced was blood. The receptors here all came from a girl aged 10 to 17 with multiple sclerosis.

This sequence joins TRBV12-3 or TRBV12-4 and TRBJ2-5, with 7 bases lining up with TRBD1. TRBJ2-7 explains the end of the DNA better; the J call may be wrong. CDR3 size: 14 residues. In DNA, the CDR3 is TGTGCCAGCAGTCGCAGGGGGAATGGCGACGAGCAGTACTTC. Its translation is CASSRRGNGDEQYF.

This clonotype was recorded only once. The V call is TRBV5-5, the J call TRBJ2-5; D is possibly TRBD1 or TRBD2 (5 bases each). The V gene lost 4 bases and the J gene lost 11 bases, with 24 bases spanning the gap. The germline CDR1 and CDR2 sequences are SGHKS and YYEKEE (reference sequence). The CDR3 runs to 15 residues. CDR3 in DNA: TGTGCCAGCAGCGCCCACCGGGACGTAACCTTGGAGCAGTACTTC. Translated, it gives CASSAHRDVTLEQYF.

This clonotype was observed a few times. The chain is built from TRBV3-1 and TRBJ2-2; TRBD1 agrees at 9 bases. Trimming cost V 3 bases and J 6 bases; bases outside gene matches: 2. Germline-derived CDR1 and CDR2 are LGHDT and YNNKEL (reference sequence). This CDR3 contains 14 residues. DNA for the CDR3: TGTGCCAGCAGCCAGGGGACAGGGTCCGGGGAGCTGTTTTTT. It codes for CASSQGTGSGELFF.

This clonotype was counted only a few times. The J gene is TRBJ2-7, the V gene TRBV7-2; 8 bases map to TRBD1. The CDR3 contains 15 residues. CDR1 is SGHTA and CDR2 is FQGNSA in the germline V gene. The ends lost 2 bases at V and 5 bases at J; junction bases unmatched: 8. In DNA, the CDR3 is TGTGCCAGCAGCTTATCCAGGGGGCGCATCAACGAGCAGTACTTC. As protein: CASSLSRGRINEQYF.

As DNA, the CDR3 is TGTGCCAGCAGTCCCCCGGGGGGCGCCGAGACCCAGTACTTC. Translated: CASSPPGGAETQYF. The gene calls are TRBV9 and TRBJ2-7; D perhaps matches TRBD2 (7 bases). The J call may be in error: the DNA end matches TRBJ2-5 better. This CDR3 comprises 14 residues. Germline CDR1 reads SGDLS; CDR2 reads YYNGEE.

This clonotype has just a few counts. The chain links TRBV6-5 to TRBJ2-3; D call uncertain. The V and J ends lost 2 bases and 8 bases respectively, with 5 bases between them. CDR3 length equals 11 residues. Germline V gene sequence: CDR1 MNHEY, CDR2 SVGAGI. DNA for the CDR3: TGTGCCAGCAGTTACCGAGCTACGCAGTATTTT. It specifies CASSYRATQYF.

The chain's CDR3 is CASMGGTQYF. The CDR3 DNA sequence: TGTGCCAGCATGGGGGGGACCCAGTACTTC. The chain combines TRBV6-1 with TRBJ2-5; maybe TRBD2 (6 bases). CDR1 and CDR2 from the germline V gene are MNHNS and SASEGT. The CDR3 contains 10 residues. V lost 7 bases, J lost 7 bases, and 7 bases lay in between.

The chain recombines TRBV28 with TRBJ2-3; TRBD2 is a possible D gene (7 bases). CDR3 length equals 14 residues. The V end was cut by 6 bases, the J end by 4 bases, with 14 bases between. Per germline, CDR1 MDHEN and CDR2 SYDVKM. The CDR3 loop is CASRPTGRADTQYF. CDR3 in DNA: TGTGCCAGCAGACCCACAGGGAGGGCAGATACGCAGTATTTT.

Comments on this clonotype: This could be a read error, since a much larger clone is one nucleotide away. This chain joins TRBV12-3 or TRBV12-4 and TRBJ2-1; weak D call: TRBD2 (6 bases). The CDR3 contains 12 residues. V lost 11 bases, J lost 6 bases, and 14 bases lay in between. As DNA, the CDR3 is TGTGCCGGCTCAAGTAGCGGCAATGAGCAGTTCTTC. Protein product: CAGSSSGNEQFF.

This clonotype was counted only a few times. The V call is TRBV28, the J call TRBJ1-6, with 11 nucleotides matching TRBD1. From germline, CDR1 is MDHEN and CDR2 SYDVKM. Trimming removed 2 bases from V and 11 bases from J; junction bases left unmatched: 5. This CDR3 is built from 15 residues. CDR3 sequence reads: CASSLAGTGGTPLHF. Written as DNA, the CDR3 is TGTGCCAGCAGTTTAGCCGGGACAGGGGGGACACCCCTCCACTTT.

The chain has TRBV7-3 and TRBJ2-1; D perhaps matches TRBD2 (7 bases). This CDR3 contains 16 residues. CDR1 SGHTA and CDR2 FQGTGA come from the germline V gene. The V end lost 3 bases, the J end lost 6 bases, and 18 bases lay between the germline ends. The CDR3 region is CASSFRGGAVGNEQFF. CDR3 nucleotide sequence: TGTGCCAGCAGCTTTAGGGGGGGCGCGGTAGGCAATGAGCAGTTCTTC.

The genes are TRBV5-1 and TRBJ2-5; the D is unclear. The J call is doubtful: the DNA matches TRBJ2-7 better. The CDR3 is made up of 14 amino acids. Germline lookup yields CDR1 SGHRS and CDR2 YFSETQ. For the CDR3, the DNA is TGCGCCAGCAGCTTGGCCCGGCTCCCGGGCGAGCAGTACTTC. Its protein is CASSLARLPGEQYF.

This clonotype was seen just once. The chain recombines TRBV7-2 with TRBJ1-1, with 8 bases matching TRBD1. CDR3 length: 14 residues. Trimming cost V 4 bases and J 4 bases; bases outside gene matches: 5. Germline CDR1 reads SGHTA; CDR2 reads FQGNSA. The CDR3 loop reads CASSSRQGSTEAFF. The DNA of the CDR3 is TGTGCCAGCAGCTCCAGACAGGGGAGCACTGAAGCTTTCTTT.

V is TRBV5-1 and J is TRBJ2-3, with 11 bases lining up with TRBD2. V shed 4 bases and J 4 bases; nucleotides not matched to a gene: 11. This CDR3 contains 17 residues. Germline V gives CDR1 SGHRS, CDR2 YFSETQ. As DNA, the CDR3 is TGCGCCAGCAGCGCCCGGGCGCTAGCGGGGGGCTCAGATACGCAGTATTTT. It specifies CASSARALAGGSDTQYF.

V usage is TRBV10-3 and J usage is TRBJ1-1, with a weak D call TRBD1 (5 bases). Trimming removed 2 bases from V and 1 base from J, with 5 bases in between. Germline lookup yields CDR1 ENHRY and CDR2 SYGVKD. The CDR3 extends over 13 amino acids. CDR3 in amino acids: CAISEGGNTEAFF. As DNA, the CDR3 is TGTGCCATCAGTGAGGGGGGGAACACTGAAGCTTTCTTT.

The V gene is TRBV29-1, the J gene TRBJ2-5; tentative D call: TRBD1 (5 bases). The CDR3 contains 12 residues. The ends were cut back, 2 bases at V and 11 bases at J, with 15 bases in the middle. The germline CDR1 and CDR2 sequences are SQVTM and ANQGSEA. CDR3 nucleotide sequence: TGCAGCGTTGAAACCCAGGATTCAGGGCAGTACTTC. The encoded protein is CSVETQDSGQYF.

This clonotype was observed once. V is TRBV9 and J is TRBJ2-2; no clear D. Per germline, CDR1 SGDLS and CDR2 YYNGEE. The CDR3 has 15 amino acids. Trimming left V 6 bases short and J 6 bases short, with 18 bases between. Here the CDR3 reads CASNPSPAGAGELFF. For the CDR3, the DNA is TGTGCCAGCAACCCTTCCCCCGCCGGCGCCGGGGAGCTGTTTTTT.

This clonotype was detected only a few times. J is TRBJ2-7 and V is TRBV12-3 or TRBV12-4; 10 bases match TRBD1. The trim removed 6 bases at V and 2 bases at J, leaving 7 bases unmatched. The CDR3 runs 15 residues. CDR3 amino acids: CASSPGTGVPYEQYF. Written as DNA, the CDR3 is TGTGCCAGCAGCCCCGGGACAGGGGTACCCTACGAGCAGTACTTC.

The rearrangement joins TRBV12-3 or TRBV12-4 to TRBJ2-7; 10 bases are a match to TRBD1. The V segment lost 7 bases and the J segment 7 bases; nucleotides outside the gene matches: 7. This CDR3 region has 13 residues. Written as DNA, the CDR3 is TGTGCCAGCACCGGGACAGGGGTGAGTGAGCAGTACTTC. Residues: CASTGTGVSEQYF.

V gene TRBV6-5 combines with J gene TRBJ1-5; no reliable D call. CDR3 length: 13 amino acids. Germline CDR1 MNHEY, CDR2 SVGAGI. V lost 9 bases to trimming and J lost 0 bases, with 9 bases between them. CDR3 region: CAREGRSNQPQHF. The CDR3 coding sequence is TGTGCCAGGGAGGGTCGTAGCAATCAGCCCCAGCATTTT.

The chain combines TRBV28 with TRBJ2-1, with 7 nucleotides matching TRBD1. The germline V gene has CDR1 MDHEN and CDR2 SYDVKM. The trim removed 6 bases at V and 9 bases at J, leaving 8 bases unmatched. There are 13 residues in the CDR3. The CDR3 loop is CASSRGQPSEQFF. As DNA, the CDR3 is TGTGCCAGCAGCAGGGGACAGCCAAGTGAGCAGTTCTTC.

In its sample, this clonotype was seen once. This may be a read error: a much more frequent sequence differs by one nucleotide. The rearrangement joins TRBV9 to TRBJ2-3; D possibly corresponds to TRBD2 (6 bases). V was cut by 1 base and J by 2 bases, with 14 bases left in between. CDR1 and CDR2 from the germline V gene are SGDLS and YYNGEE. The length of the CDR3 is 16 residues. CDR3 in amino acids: CASSVRSGLLTDTQYF. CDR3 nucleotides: TGTGCCAGCAGCGTACGTAGCGGACTACTCACAGATACGCAGTATTTT.

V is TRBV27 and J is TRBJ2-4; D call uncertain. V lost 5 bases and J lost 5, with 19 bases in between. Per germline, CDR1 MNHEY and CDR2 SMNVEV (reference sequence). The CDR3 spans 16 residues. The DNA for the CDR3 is TGTGCCAGCAGTCCCGCCCTCCGAGACGGCGAAAACATTCAGTACTTC. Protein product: CASSPALRDGENIQYF.

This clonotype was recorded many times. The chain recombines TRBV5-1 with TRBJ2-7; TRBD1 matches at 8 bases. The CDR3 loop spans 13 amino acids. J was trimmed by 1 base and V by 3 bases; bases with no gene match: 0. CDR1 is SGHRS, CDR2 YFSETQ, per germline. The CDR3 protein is CASSWTGSYEQYF. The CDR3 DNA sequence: TGCGCCAGCAGCTGGACAGGGTCCTACGAGCAGTACTTC.

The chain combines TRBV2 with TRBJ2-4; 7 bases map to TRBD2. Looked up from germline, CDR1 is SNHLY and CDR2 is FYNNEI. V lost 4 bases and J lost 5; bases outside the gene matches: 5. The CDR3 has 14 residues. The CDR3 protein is CASSVGLAENIQYF. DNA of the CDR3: TGTGCCAGCAGTGTCGGTCTAGCGGAAAACATTCAGTACTTC.

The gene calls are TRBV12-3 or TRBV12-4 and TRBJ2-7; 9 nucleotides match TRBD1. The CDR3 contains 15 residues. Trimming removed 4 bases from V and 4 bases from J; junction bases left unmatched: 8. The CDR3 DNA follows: TGTGCCAGCAGTTCAACGGGACAGGGCGAGTACGAGCAGTACTTC. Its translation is CASSSTGQGEYEQYF.

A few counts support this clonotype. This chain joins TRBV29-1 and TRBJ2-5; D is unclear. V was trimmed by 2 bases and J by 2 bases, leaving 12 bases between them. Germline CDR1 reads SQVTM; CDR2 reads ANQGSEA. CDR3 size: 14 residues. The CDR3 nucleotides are TGCAGCGTTGAACGACCGGGTGGGCAAGAGACCCAGTACTTC. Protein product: CSVERPGGQETQYF.

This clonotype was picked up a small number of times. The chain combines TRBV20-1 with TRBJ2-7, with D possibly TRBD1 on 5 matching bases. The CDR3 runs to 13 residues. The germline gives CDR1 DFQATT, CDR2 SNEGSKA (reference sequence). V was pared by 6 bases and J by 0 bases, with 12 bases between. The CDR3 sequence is CSAGHSSSYEQYF. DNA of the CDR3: TGCAGTGCCGGACATTCCAGCTCCTACGAGCAGTACTTC.

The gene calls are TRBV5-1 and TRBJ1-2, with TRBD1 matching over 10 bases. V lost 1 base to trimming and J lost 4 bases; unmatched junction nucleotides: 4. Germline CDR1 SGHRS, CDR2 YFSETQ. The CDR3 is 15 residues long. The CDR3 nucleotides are TGCGCCAGCAGCTTGAGACAGGGGGCGGGCTATGGCTACACCTTC. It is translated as CASSLRQGAGYGYTF.

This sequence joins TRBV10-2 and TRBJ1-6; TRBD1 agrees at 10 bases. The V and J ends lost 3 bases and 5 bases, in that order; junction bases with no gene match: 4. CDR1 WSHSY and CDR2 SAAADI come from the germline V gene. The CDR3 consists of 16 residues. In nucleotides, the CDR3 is TGCGCCAGCAGTGAAACCGGGACAGGGGATAATTCACCCCTCCACTTT. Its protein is CASSETGTGDNSPLHF.

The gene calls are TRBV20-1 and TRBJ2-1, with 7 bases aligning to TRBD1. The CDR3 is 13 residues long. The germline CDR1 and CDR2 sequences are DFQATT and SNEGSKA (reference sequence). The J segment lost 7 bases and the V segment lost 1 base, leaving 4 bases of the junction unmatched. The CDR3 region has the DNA TGCAGTGCTAGAGGGGACAGAGATAATGAGCAGTTCTTC. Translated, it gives CSARGDRDNEQFF.

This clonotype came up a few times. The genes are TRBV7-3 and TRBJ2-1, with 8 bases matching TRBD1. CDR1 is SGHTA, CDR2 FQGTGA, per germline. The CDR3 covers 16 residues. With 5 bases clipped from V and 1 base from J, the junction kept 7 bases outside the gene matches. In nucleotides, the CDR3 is TGTGCCAGCAGCCCCGGGACAGGCCTGTCCTACAATGAGCAGTTCTTC. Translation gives CASSPGTGLSYNEQFF.